The entry below gives a single TCR beta chain sequence along with its context. The CDR3 covers 15 residues. Trimming at V came to 1 base and at J to 7 bases, leaving 10 bases not matched to a gene. Germline lookup yields CDR1 MGHRA and CDR2 YSYEKL. The data derive from a study of blood T cell repertoires in COVID-19. Libraries were prepared by immunoSEQ multiplex PCR; TCRdb keeps only in-frame clonotypes and omits some of them. The data hold about 220,000 clones, with about 80% observed a single time. The sequencing sample was made of peripheral blood. The V call is TRBV4-1, the J call TRBJ2-7; TRBD1 aligns across 7 bases. The receptor was derived from a woman aged 60-70 years with acute or convalescent COVID-19. CDR3 protein: CASSQVMTGKGEQYF. The CDR3 nucleotides read TGCGCCAGCAGCCAAGTCATGACAGGGAAGGGTGAGCAGTACTTC.